Presented here are 9 T cell receptor beta chains from one specimen sequenced in a study of blood T cell repertoires in COVID-19 (dated by TCRdb to 2020 to 2022). The method behind the library was the immunoSEQ multiplex PCR assay. Here the immuneACCESS table is served through TCRdb, limited to in-frame sequences with V and J called. Missing clones are a known gap in these copies; in checked studies unresolved V genes cover under half, and the rest lacks a known reason. In this sample the table shows approximately 300,000 clones, 90% of which occur a single time. The ten largest clonotypes hold about 4% of the sample. Sequencing was performed on PBMCs or T cells enriched from blood (not recorded which). The source is a woman aged 30 to 39 who had been exposed to COVID-19.

V is TRBV14 and J is TRBJ1-2, with D tentatively TRBD1 (5 bases). V gave up 4 bases and J gave up 3 bases, with 12 bases separating them. The CDR3 runs to 14 residues. The germline V gene has CDR1 SGHDN and CDR2 FVKESK. As DNA, the CDR3 is TGTGCCAGCAGCCGACCGACAGACGACTATGGCTACACCTTC. Residues: CASSRPTDDYGYTF.

The gene calls are TRBV9 and TRBJ1-4; possible D gene TRBD1, 6 bases. The CDR3 contains 15 residues. CDR1 and CDR2 from the germline V gene are SGDLS and YYNGEE. The V and J ends lost 0 bases and 2 bases respectively, with 8 bases between them. The CDR3 region has the DNA TGTGCCAGCAGCGTAGGAGGGGGTACTAATGAAAAACTGTTTTTT. Translation gives CASSVGGGTNEKLFF.

The rearrangement uses TRBV27 and TRBJ2-7, with 9 bases aligning to TRBD1. The CDR3 spans 18 residues. J was trimmed by 2 bases and V by 5 bases; bases with no gene match: 16. Germline CDR1 reads MNHEY; CDR2 reads SMNVEV (reference sequence). The CDR3 bases are TGTGCCAGCAGTACCTCCTTTTCCGGGACAGGGTTTACCTACGAGCAGTACTTC. It encodes CASSTSFSGTGFTYEQYF.

V and J are TRBV5-6 and TRBJ1-1; perhaps TRBD1 as D (6 bases). This CDR3 has 13 amino acids. Deletions cut 6 bases from V and 6 bases from J, with 15 bases between. Germline-derived CDR1 and CDR2 are SGHDT and YYEEEE. CDR3 nucleotide sequence: TGTGCCAGCAAAGACACAGGGAGCGCTGAAGCTTTCTTT. Amino acids: CASKDTGSAEAFF.

V usage is TRBV4-3 and J usage is TRBJ1-3, with 7 bases aligning to TRBD1. V dropped 4 bases and J dropped 6; count of bases not matched to a gene: 30. This CDR3 is 22 amino acids long. The V gene's germline CDR1 is LGHNA and CDR2 YSLEER. The CDR3: CASSPHPKPGSGATGSTNTIYF. In nucleotides, the CDR3 is TGCGCCAGCAGCCCGCACCCTAAACCTGGGTCGGGAGCGACAGGGAGTACAAACACCATATATTTT.

CDR3 region: CASSATGDTGELFF. The CDR3 DNA reads TGCGCCAGCAGCGCAACAGGGGACACCGGGGAGCTGTTTTTT. V gene TRBV5-1 combines with J gene TRBJ2-2; TRBD1 aligns across 7 bases. The CDR3 consists of 14 residues. Trimming cost V 4 bases and J 3 bases; bases outside gene matches: 3. The germline V gene has CDR1 SGHRS and CDR2 YFSETQ.

CDR3 in DNA: TGTGCCAGCAGTTCCTATACAGAGAGTGTCAATCAGCCCCAGCATTTT. Its translation: CASSSYTESVNQPQHF. This chain uses TRBV6-2 or TRBV6-3 with TRBJ1-5; no reliable D call. With 4 bases removed from V and 3 bases from J, the gap between germline ends came to 16 bases. The CDR3 extends over 16 amino acids. CDR1 and CDR2 (germline): MNHEY, SVGEGT.

The rearrangement uses TRBV19 and TRBJ1-5, with D uncertain. Trimming pared 8 bases from V and 3 bases from J, leaving 11 bases between. CDR1 is LNHDA, CDR2 SQIVND, per germline (reference sequence). This CDR3 is built from 13 residues. CDR3 in amino acids: CASDEHFNQPQHF. The CDR3 DNA sequence: TGTGCCAGTGATGAGCACTTCAATCAGCCCCAGCATTTT.

V usage is TRBV6-2 or TRBV6-3 and J usage is TRBJ2-7; 7 bases line up with TRBD2. V lost 2 bases to trimming and J lost 0 bases; unmatched junction nucleotides: 10. The CDR3 spans 17 residues. Germline V gives CDR1 MNHEY, CDR2 SVGEGT. The CDR3 reads CASSYTTAGDHSYEQYF. CDR3 coding DNA: TGTGCCAGCAGTTACACGACGGCGGGGGACCACTCCTACGAGCAGTACTTC.